This is a list of T cell receptor beta chains from one sample in a study of early T cells in non-severe SARS-CoV-2 infection. Each CDR3 protein is one row after TCRdb ran MiXCR on the 5' RACE reads. The sample records about 34,000 distinct CDR3 sequences, around 6.9% being singletons. This specimen consisted of whole blood, obtained at baseline. The source of these receptors is an adult who was a healthcare worker with PCR-confirmed SARS-CoV-2 infection or an uninfected control (not recorded which). Each CDR3 is given with its conserved first and last residue. The order of the fields is CDR3 protein, CDR3 DNA, clone size, D gene, V gene, J gene. A D gene is named only where the DNA matches it firmly. Not every row has a clone size; where given, it reads once, few, many or a size class.

CASSQAVVSEQFF	TGTGCCAGCAGCCAAGCGGTAGTAAGTGAGCAGTTCTTC	-	-	TRBV4-2	TRBJ2-1
CASSDDRALYSGANVLIF	TGTGCCAGCAGCGACGACAGGGCCCTATACTCTGGGGCCAACGTCCTGATTTTC	many	TRBD1	TRBV5-4	TRBJ2-6
CASSLVEYNEQFF	TGTGCCAGCAGTCTAGTCGAGTACAATGAGCAGTTCTTC	-	-	TRBV7-6	TRBJ2-1
CASSSTVTGTGRSRETQYF	TGTGCCAGCAGCTCCACAGTAACCGGGACAGGGAGGTCTCGGGAGACCCAGTACTTC	few	TRBD1	TRBV7-9	TRBJ2-5
CASSFQDRGPNYGYTF	TGTGCCAGCAGCTTTCAGGACAGGGGGCCTAACTATGGCTACACCTTC	-	TRBD1	TRBV7-9	TRBJ1-2
CSVDQGADTQYF	TGCAGCGTTGATCAGGGGGCAGATACGCAGTATTTT	-	TRBD1	TRBV29-1	TRBJ2-3
CASSLRGEYGYTF	TGTGCCAGCAGTTTGAGAGGGGAGTATGGCTACACCTTC	few	-	TRBV27	TRBJ1-2
CASTMPLTFKNTGELFF	TGTGCCAGCACCATGCCCCTAACCTTTAAAAACACCGGGGAGCTGTTTTTT	-	-	TRBV28	TRBJ2-2
CASSPPGVTQETQYF	TGTGCCAGCTCACCGCCGGGGGTTACGCAAGAGACCCAGTACTTC	-	-	TRBV18	TRBJ2-5
CASKSLSDIQYF	TGTGCCAGCAAAAGCTTATCAGACATTCAGTACTTC	few	-	TRBV6-2/TRBV6-3	TRBJ2-4
CASSSTLAGGPYNEQFF	TGTGCCAGCAGTTCCACTCTAGCGGGAGGGCCCTACAATGAGCAGTTCTTC	-	TRBD2	TRBV6-2/TRBV6-3	TRBJ2-1
CASSPGLADNEQFF	TGTGCCAGCAGCCCGGGACTAGCTGACAATGAGCAGTTCTTC	many	TRBD2	TRBV11-3	TRBJ2-1
CAWSAGTGELFF	TGTGCCTGGAGTGCCGGTACCGGGGAGCTGTTTTTT	-	-	TRBV30	TRBJ2-2
CASSLISGSQETQYF	TGTGCCAGCAGCTTAATTAGCGGGAGCCAAGAGACCCAGTACTTC	-	TRBD2	TRBV7-6	TRBJ2-5
CASSESVGQGVNEQFF	TGCGCCAGCAGTGAGTCAGTGGGACAAGGAGTCAATGAGCAGTTCTTC	-	-	TRBV10-2	TRBJ2-1
CASSLAWSGHQPQHF	TGTGCCAGCAGTTTAGCGTGGTCAGGCCATCAGCCCCAGCATTTT	many	-	TRBV12-3/TRBV12-4	TRBJ1-5
CASSSNGNTGELFF	TGTGCCAGCAGCTCGAACGGGAACACCGGGGAGCTGTTTTTT	many	-	TRBV11-2	TRBJ2-2
CASSLSGAYNEQFF	TGTGCCAGCAGTTTGAGCGGGGCGTACAATGAGCAGTTCTTC	few	TRBD2	TRBV12-3/TRBV12-4	TRBJ2-1
CASSQGTSMVTDTQYF	TGTGCCAGCAGCCAAGGGACTAGCATGGTGACAGATACGCAGTATTTT	many	TRBD2	TRBV4-2	TRBJ2-3
CASSYSRNTEAFF	TGTGCCAGCAGTTACTCAAGGAACACTGAAGCTTTCTTT	many	-	TRBV6-2/TRBV6-3	TRBJ1-1
CSARTPFGTDTQYF	TGCAGTGCTAGAACGCCTTTCGGCACAGATACGCAGTATTTT	-	-	TRBV20-1	TRBJ2-3
CASSPNSNQPQHF	TGTGCCAGCTCACCAAATAGCAATCAGCCCCAGCATTTT	many	-	TRBV18	TRBJ1-5
CASSSLQGGIAYNEQFF	TGTGCCAGCAGCTCATTACAGGGGGGAATCGCCTACAATGAGCAGTTCTTC	few	TRBD1	TRBV7-9	TRBJ2-1
CASSLAVGVGTGELFF	TGTGCCAGCAGCTTAGCGGTGGGAGTGGGCACCGGGGAGCTGTTTTTT	many	-	TRBV7-9	TRBJ2-2
CATTPSTSQETQYF	TGTGCCACCACCCCAAGCACCAGCCAAGAGACCCAGTACTTC	-	-	TRBV10-3	TRBJ2-5
CSVRAGREAKNIQYF	TGCAGTGTAAGGGCGGGAAGAGAAGCCAAAAACATTCAGTACTTC	-	-	TRBV20-1	TRBJ2-4
CASRMAGEQFF	TGTGCCAGCAGGATGGCGGGTGAGCAGTTCTTC	few	-	TRBV6-1	TRBJ2-1
CASSYHQEEAFF	TGTGCCAGCAGCTATCATCAGGAGGAAGCTTTCTTT	many	-	TRBV7-9	TRBJ1-1
CASSVDGKYEQYF	TGTGCCAGCAGCGTTGACGGAAAATACGAGCAGTACTTC	many	-	TRBV9	TRBJ2-7
CASSFAGTGPTEAFF	TGTGCCAGTAGTTTCGCCGGGACAGGCCCCACTGAAGCTTTCTTT	-	TRBD1	TRBV19	TRBJ1-1
CASSMAGGSFNEQFF	TGTGCCAGTAGTATGGCAGGGGGATCCTTCAATGAGCAGTTCTTC	many	TRBD1	TRBV19	TRBJ2-1
CASSLALGDIGSYTF	TGTGCCAGCAGCTTAGCCCTAGGGGACATCGGAAGCTACACCTTC	few	-	TRBV7-6	TRBJ1-2
CASSLSTSPNEQFF	TGTGCCAGCAGTTTATCGACTAGCCCCAATGAGCAGTTCTTC	many	TRBD2	TRBV28	TRBJ2-1
CASNLADTGELFF	TGTGCCAGCAATTTAGCGGACACCGGGGAGCTGTTTTTT	-	-	TRBV21-1	TRBJ2-2
CASSLRGTSDTDTQYF	TGCGCCAGCAGCTTGCGCGGGACGTCTGACACAGATACGCAGTATTTT	few	-	TRBV5-1	TRBJ2-3
CASSSTAADTQYF	TGTGCCAGCAGTTCGACCGCGGCGGATACGCAGTATTTT	many	-	TRBV27	TRBJ2-3
CASSLGPDGNEKLFF	TGTGCCAGCAGCTTAGGCCCGGACGGTAATGAAAAACTGTTTTTT	few	-	TRBV7-9	TRBJ1-4
CASSLGGEAFF	TGTGCCAGCAGTTTAGGCGGTGAAGCTTTCTTT	-	-	TRBV27	TRBJ1-1